The next 9 T cell receptor beta chains were all read from a single sample in a study of beta chain features in type 1 diabetes (dated by TCRdb to the late 2010s). Library prep was done by the immunoSEQ multiplex PCR assay. The entire amount of isolated RNA was reverse transcribed using the High Capacity cDNA Reverse Transcription Kit, so the sequenced TCRB transcripts were expressed ones. In TCRdb, the immuneACCESS table is reduced to in-frame sequences with V and J assigned. These tables do not hold every clone; where another copy was compared, an unresolved V gene accounts for under half, and the others remain unexplained. For this sample the table gives a few hundred thousand clones, of which approximately 12% were detected only once. 0.0095% to 0.011% of the sample lies in the top ten. The paper's findings and limits, for the study overall: A moderate but significant shortening of TCRB CDR3 length was observed in type 1 diabetes patients in all four CD4+ subsets.

These receptors have no identified antigens. Sequencing was performed on naive CD4+ T cells from blood. What this sample's cell subset or site label stands for: true naive CD4+ T cells. The source is a woman in her late teens or twenties with type 1 diabetes.

The J gene is TRBJ2-3, the V gene TRBV19; 9 nucleotides match TRBD2. Germline V CDR1 and CDR2: LNHDA, SQIVND (reference sequence). Trimming took 5 bases from V and 6 from J; bases not matched to a gene: 6. The CDR3 length is 14 residues. Here the CDR3 DNA reads TGTGCCAGTAGTCCTCTAGCGGGGTGGGATACGCAGTATTTT. Protein sequence: CASSPLAGWDTQYF.

V usage is TRBV11-2 and J usage is TRBJ1-1; D is possibly TRBD1 (5 bases). Trimming removed 0 bases from V and 4 bases from J, with 9 bases in between. The CDR3 is made up of 14 amino acids. The germline V gene encodes CDR1 SGHAT and CDR2 FQNNGV. CDR3 residues: CASSLEGEVTEAFF. CDR3 DNA: TGTGCCAGCAGCTTAGAGGGGGAGGTCACTGAAGCTTTCTTT.

This clone has more than one count but fewer than ten. This rearrangement joins TRBV20-1 to TRBJ2-7; weak D call: TRBD2 (5 bases). Germline CDR1 DFQATT, CDR2 SNEGSKA (reference sequence). Trimming cost V 7 bases and J 6 bases, with 13 bases left between them. This CDR3 is built from 11 residues. The CDR3 DNA follows: TGCAGTGTGGGCGGGCCGGGCGAGCAGTACTTC. Translation gives CSVGGPGEQYF.

The rearrangement joins TRBV21-1 to TRBJ1-1; no check of the table's D call, TRBD1, against the DNA was made. TRBV21-1 is assigned pseudogene status. The CDR3 extends over 16 amino acids. CDR3 residues: CASSKVGTGVNTEAFF. The CDR3 DNA is TGTGCCAGCAGCAAAGTAGGGACAGGGGTGAACACTGAAGCTTTCTTT.

V usage is TRBV5-4 and J usage is TRBJ1-2; D not certain. The CDR3 consists of 11 residues. The ends were cut back, 6 bases at V and 7 bases at J, with 10 bases in the middle. CDR1 is SGHNT and CDR2 is YYREEE in the germline V gene (reference sequence). The CDR3 reads CASTSGFGYTF. The CDR3 bases are TGTGCCAGCACCTCGGGGTTTGGCTACACCTTC.

This clone was seen a handful of times. The chain combines TRBV5-1 with TRBJ2-5; TRBD1 matches 12 bases. V lost 4 bases, J lost 10 bases, and 8 bases stayed unmatched. CDR3 size: 14 residues. The V gene's germline CDR1 is SGHRS and CDR2 YFSETQ. The CDR3 sequence is CASSEGQGAFDQYF. The CDR3, as DNA: TGCGCCAGCAGCGAGGGACAGGGGGCGTTCGACCAGTACTTC.

This clone was counted only a few times. The rearrangement joins TRBV30 to TRBJ2-1, with 7 bases lining up with TRBD2. The CDR3 runs 13 residues. The ends lost 3 bases at V and 7 bases at J; junction bases unmatched: 6. Germline assignment: CDR1 GTSNPN and CDR2 SVGIG (reference sequence). This CDR3 reads CAWSRDYQNEQFF. The CDR3 DNA follows: TGTGCCTGGAGCCGGGACTACCAGAATGAGCAGTTCTTC.

This chain links TRBV6-5 with TRBJ1-1; TRBD1 is a possible D gene (6 bases). The CDR3 is 14 residues long. The germline V gene encodes CDR1 MNHEY and CDR2 SVGAGI. The ends were cut back, 2 bases at V and 6 bases at J, with 13 bases in the middle. The CDR3 region is CASSYKTGAPEAFF. As DNA, the CDR3 is TGTGCCAGCAGTTACAAGACAGGAGCACCTGAAGCTTTCTTT.

This clone has only a few counts. The chain couples TRBV9 to TRBJ2-3; 9 bases match TRBD1. The CDR3 extends over 18 amino acids. With V trimmed by 3 bases and J by 5 bases, 16 bases remained unmatched. The germline gives CDR1 SGDLS, CDR2 YYNGEE. The CDR3 region is CASSAAGDRVLPGDTQYF. DNA for the CDR3: TGTGCCAGCAGCGCCGCCGGGGACAGGGTCTTGCCGGGAGATACGCAGTATTTT. The full variable domain, with the rest looked up from reference TRBV9 and TRBJ2-3, is DSGVTQTPKHLITATGQRVTLRCSPRSGDLSVYWYQQSLDQGLQFLIQYYNGEERAKGNILERFSAQQFPDLHSELNLSSLELGDSALYFCASSAAGDRVLPGDTQYFGPGTRLTVL.